These 10 T cell receptor beta chains originate from one sample sequenced in a study of long-term antiretroviral therapy in people with HIV (dated by TCRdb to between 2021 and 2023). The immunoSEQ hsTCRB v3.0 assay was used at survey level resolution to sequence the TRB variable region. Drawn from immuneACCESS, this table holds only the in-frame rearrangements with V and J called that TCRdb kept. Clones are partly lost; checked studies trace under half to an unresolved V gene and leave the rest unexplained. This sample gives approximately 30,000 clones in total; roughly 89% of them show up just once. The top ten constitute roughly 6.4% of the sample. The source was unsorted PBMCs, collected 0.4 years after starting antiretroviral therapy. The receptors shown here come from a man aged 18 to 30 with HIV.

Here the CDR3 DNA reads TGTGCCAGCACGAAGACAGTTCGGATCACCGGGGAGCTGTTTTTT. Translated, it gives CASTKTVRITGELFF. J is TRBJ2-2 and V is TRBV18, with D possibly being TRBD1 (5 bases). V was pared by 8 bases and J by 4 bases, with 17 bases between. CDR3 length equals 15 residues. Per germline, CDR1 KGHSH and CDR2 LQKENI.

The J gene is TRBJ1-2, the V gene TRBV5-4; D ambiguous. Per the germline V gene, CDR1 is SGHNT and CDR2 is YYREEE (reference sequence). This CDR3 spans 15 amino acids. V was trimmed by 3 bases and J by 6 bases, leaving 18 bases between them. CDR3 amino acids: CASSSLIDGLHGYTF. The CDR3 coding sequence is TGTGCCAGCAGCTCGCTAATTGACGGTTTGCATGGCTACACCTTC.

The chain joins TRBV29-1 to TRBJ1-3; no firm D call. The V gene's germline CDR1 is SQVTM and CDR2 ANQGSEA. V was pared by 6 bases and J by 8 bases, with 17 bases between. The CDR3 is 13 amino acids. CDR3 region: CSVRPRARDTIYF. The CDR3 DNA follows: TGCAGCGTGCGCCCGCGGGCGAGGGACACCATATATTTT.

The rearrangement links TRBV5-1 to TRBJ2-7; D is unresolved. There are 14 residues in the CDR3. CDR1 is SGHRS and CDR2 is YFSETQ in the germline V gene. V dropped 1 base and J dropped 0 bases, with 8 bases sitting between them. CDR3 DNA: TGCGCCAGCAGCTTGCTGCCAGACTCCTACGAGCAGTACTTC. Translating gives CASSLLPDSYEQYF.

The chain carries TRBV2 and TRBJ2-1; D possibly uses TRBD1 or TRBD2 (5 bases each). Trimming took 0 bases from V and 9 from J, leaving 12 bases between them. This CDR3 is built from 14 residues. Germline CDR1 reads SNHLY; CDR2 reads FYNNEI. The CDR3 is CASSEAGTAGEQFF. The DNA for the CDR3 is TGTGCCAGCAGTGAAGCGGGGACCGCAGGTGAGCAGTTCTTC.

The chain joins TRBV10-3 to TRBJ1-1; D gene uncertain. V shed 11 bases and J shed 2 bases, with 9 bases lying between them. Germline CDR1 ENHRY, CDR2 SYGVKD. The CDR3 is 11 residues long. CDR3 amino acids: CASNTNTEAFF. Written as DNA, the CDR3 is TGTGCCTCCAATACTAACACTGAAGCTTTCTTT.

V usage is TRBV6-5 and J usage is TRBJ2-7; D may be TRBD1 (6 bases). V lost 6 bases and J 2 bases, leaving 11 bases between the germline ends. CDR1 is MNHEY and CDR2 is SVGAGI in the germline V gene. The CDR3 has 13 residues. CDR3 protein: CASRRDTTYEQYF. The DNA for the CDR3 is TGTGCCAGCAGACGGGACACCACCTACGAGCAGTACTTC.

This chain links TRBV27 with TRBJ1-1; a weak D match, TRBD1 (6 bases). The CDR3 loop spans 17 amino acids. V was pared by 5 bases and J by 5 bases, with 24 bases between. CDR1 and CDR2 from the germline V gene are MNHEY and SMNVEV (reference sequence). CDR3 DNA sequence: TGTGCCAGCAGTCCATCGATCTCCGCGACAGGAGGGACTGAAGCTTTCTTT. It encodes CASSPSISATGGTEAFF.

The chain is built from TRBV7-9 and TRBJ1-2; 7 bases agree with TRBD1. The CDR3 sequence is 16 residues long. Germline CDR1 SEHNR, CDR2 FQNEAQ (reference sequence). The trim removed 4 bases at V and 2 bases at J, leaving 10 bases unmatched. In DNA, the CDR3 is TGTGCCAGCAGCTCCAGGGGGGACAGTATAAACTATGGCTACACCTTC. It codes for CASSSRGDSINYGYTF.

This sequence joins TRBV7-3 and TRBJ2-3, with 9 bases aligning to TRBD1. After removal of 5 bases from V and 4 bases from J, the junction contained 7 bases not matched to a gene. This CDR3 has 15 residues. CDR1 is SGHTA and CDR2 is FQGTGA in the germline V gene. The chain's CDR3 is CASSLGQGLADTQYF. For the CDR3, the DNA is TGTGCCAGCAGCCTGGGACAGGGATTAGCAGATACGCAGTATTTT.